The entry that follows covers one TCR beta chain sequence. Its matching antigen is unknown. This entry comes from a study of Ad26.COV2.S vaccination and SARS-CoV-2 variants. Findings of the study overall: Among vaccine recipients, spike-specific TCR breadth exceeded that of placebo recipients. For non-spike TCRs, breadth in vaccine recipients resembled that in placebo recipients. Post-vaccination spike-specific CD8+ and CD4+ T cell responses reportedly had substantial breadth.

Assay: immunoSEQ multiplex PCR; the TCRdb copy retains only in-frame clones and omits some. The repertoire holds about 140,000 clones, 75% to 90% seen once, with around 5% in the top ten. The CDR3 spans 15 residues. The germline gives CDR1 SGDLS, CDR2 YYNGEE. The ends were cut back, 0 bases at V and 0 bases at J, with 8 bases in the middle. This material consisted of peripheral blood, taken after recovery from COVID-19. The receptor was isolated from a human donor who had recovered from COVID-19. The chain joins TRBV9 to TRBJ2-3, with D perhaps TRBD2 (6 bases). CDR3 protein: CASSVEEGSTDTQYF. Written as DNA, the CDR3 is TGTGCCAGCAGCGTAGAGGAGGGTAGCACAGATACGCAGTATTTT.